This T cell receptor beta chain was retrieved from a study of identifying expanded T cells in peripheral blood. The study, taken as a whole, reports: Approximately 2-week clone count variance significantly increased as total template count grew.

V lost 3 bases, J lost 0 bases, and 4 bases stayed unmatched. The CDR3 sequence is 16 residues long. Germline lookup yields CDR1 LNHDA and CDR2 SQIVND (reference sequence). During the collection period, no donor immune events like infections were recorded. Generated by immunoSEQ multiplex PCR, the TCRdb table keeps only in-frame clones and is missing some. The table records some 78,000 clones, 84% of them present only once. About this clone: The antigen remains unidentified.

The receptor comes from a person aged 18 to 70 in good health. This sequence joins TRBV19 and TRBJ1-1; 10 bases match TRBD1. Material for sequencing was blood. Here the CDR3 reads CASSIGTGEMNTEAFF. The CDR3 bases are TGTGCCAGTAGTATTGGGACAGGGGAAATGAACACTGAAGCTTTCTTT.